A single sample is the source of the 5 T cell receptor beta chains below, sequenced in a study of CD8+ T cells in alopecia areata. Sequencing templates came from extracted RNA that was reverse transcribed into cDNA. Assay: immunoSEQ multiplex PCR; the TCRdb copy retains only in-frame clones and omits some. Of around 200,000 clones detected, roughly 60% appear once; the ten largest clones hold about 1.5%. Sequencing was performed on CD4+ T cells sorted from blood, taken at week 0. These receptors were obtained from a human donor with alopecia areata.

This rearrangement joins TRBV29-1 to TRBJ1-6; a possible D gene is TRBD1 (6 bases). Germline CDR1 SQVTM, CDR2 ANQGSEA. Trimming pared 4 bases from V and 13 bases from J, leaving 20 bases between. The CDR3 is made up of 14 amino acids. This CDR3 reads CSVVYRDLRWPLHF. Written as DNA, the CDR3 is TGCAGCGTTGTGTACAGGGACCTAAGGTGGCCCCTCCACTTT.

Concerning this clone itself: The same CDR3 also results from other DNA sequences found in this sample. This chain links TRBV30 with TRBJ2-3; D is undetermined. With 0 bases removed from V and 6 bases from J, the gap between germline ends came to 4 bases. Germline lookup yields CDR1 GTSNPN and CDR2 SVGIG (reference sequence). This CDR3 is built from 11 residues. CDR3 sequence: CAWSVGDTQYF. CDR3 nucleotides: TGTGCCTGGAGTGTAGGGGATACGCAGTATTTT.

This clone has a handful of counts. This chain joins TRBV6-5 and TRBJ2-3, with D perhaps matching TRBD1 (6 bases). Per the germline V gene, CDR1 is MNHEY and CDR2 is SVGAGI. Trimming removed 9 bases from V and 8 bases from J, with 18 bases in between. The CDR3 extends over 13 amino acids. For the CDR3, the DNA is TGTGCCAGTCAACAGGGTAGAGGAGGTACGCAGTATTTT. Amino acids: CASQQGRGGTQYF.

There are a few counts of this clone. V and J are TRBV29-1 and TRBJ1-1; 7 positions agree with TRBD1. The length of the CDR3 is 12 residues. The V gene end was trimmed by 7 bases and the J gene end by 6 bases; junction bases not matched to a gene: 8. CDR1 and CDR2 (germline): SQVTM, ANQGSEA. CDR3 protein: CSGQDRIAEAFF. The CDR3, as DNA: TGCAGCGGACAGGACAGGATTGCTGAAGCTTTCTTT.

Ten or more counts support this clone. The chain carries TRBV6-1 and TRBJ2-3; 7 bases agree with TRBD1. The germline CDR1 and CDR2 sequences are MNHNS and SASEGT. V was pared by 5 bases and J by 5 bases, with 4 bases of the junction left unmatched. CDR3 length equals 13 residues. CDR3 sequence: CASSSHRGDTQYF. CDR3 in DNA: TGTGCCAGCAGTTCCCACAGGGGAGATACGCAGTATTTT.